This T cell receptor (beta chain) emerged from a study of blood T cells in healthy people across ages. Findings of the study overall: Age advanced and TCR beta diversity per million T cells fell, roughly linearly.

Ranging in age from about 6 to 90, the donors were healthy Caucasian individuals from Russia. Every donor provided 8.5 to 10 milliliters of peripheral blood. At least 7 million PBMCs were isolated per sample. The CDR3 has 15 residues. V lost 5 bases and J lost 3, with 15 bases in between. This clonotype was found a few times. The antigen remains undetermined. Sample-barcoded 5' priming and a J-beta primer mix drove a second PCR of about 7 to 11 cycles. TCRdb fed the 5' RACE reads into MiXCR, producing one record per CDR3 protein. The sample lists hundreds of thousands of distinct CDR3 sequences, around three fifths occurring once.

The sequence was obtained from a man aged 55 to 69 in good health. The rearrangement joins TRBV12-3 or TRBV12-4 to TRBJ2-3; D may be TRBD1 or TRBD2 (5 bases each). Sequencing used blood. The CDR3 DNA is TGTGCCAGCAGTCCCCACCGGGACCTAACAGATACGCAGTATTTT. Its protein is CASSPHRDLTDTQYF.